This is a list of T cell receptor beta chains from one sample in a study of shared clonotypes between healthy human individuals. Only in-frame clones appear in the TCRdb table, and some are missing; sequencing was by immunoSEQ multiplex PCR. The table lists 2 million to 2.5 million clones, around 95% of them singletons. The specimen sequenced was naive CD4+ T cells sorted from blood. These TCRs come from a man aged 18 to 29 in good health. The CDR3 runs from the conserved cysteine through the conserved F or W. Each record gives: V gene, clone size, D gene, J gene, CDR3 protein, CDR3 DNA. The D gene is left open where the match is weak. A clone size is listed for some rows: how often the clone was seen (once, few, many), or a class if it is expanded.

>TRBV25-1|.|.|TRBJ1-6
CASSEYLGVGSPLHF
TGTGCCAGCAGTGAATACTTGGGAGTAGGCTCACCCCTCCACTTT
>TRBV19|.|TRBD1|TRBJ1-2
CASSETGGANGYTF
TGTGCCAGTAGTGAGACAGGGGGCGCGAATGGCTACACCTTC
>TRBV4-1|.|.|TRBJ2-2
CASSQDPKGAGELFF
TGCGCCAGCAGCCAAGATCCTAAGGGGGCCGGGGAGCTGTTTTTT
>TRBV27|few|.|TRBJ2-4
CASSASRGTYF
TGTGCCAGCAGTGCCTCAAGGGGGACGTACTTC
>TRBV5-1|.|.|TRBJ1-3
CASSFTGNSGNTIYF
TGCGCCAGCAGCTTCACAGGGAATTCTGGAAACACCATATATTTT
>TRBV6-7|.|TRBD1|TRBJ2-7
CASWDRGPRNSYEQYF
TGTGCCAGCTGGGACAGGGGGCCAAGGAACTCCTACGAGCAGTACTTC
>TRBV5-1|.|.|TRBJ1-1
CASSFTGLAFF
TGCGCCAGCAGTTTTACAGGGCTGGCTTTCTTT
>TRBV4-2|.|.|TRBJ2-1
CASSQVSGEQFF
TGTGCCAGCAGCCAAGTTAGCGGTGAGCAGTTCTTC
>TRBV19|.|.|TRBJ2-1
CASSMAPTAYNEQFF
TGTGCCAGTAGTATGGCCCCGACGGCCTACAATGAGCAGTTCTTC
>TRBV6-1|.|.|TRBJ2-2
CASSFRTPNTGELFF
TGTGCCAGCAGTTTCAGGACCCCGAACACCGGGGAGCTGTTTTTT
>TRBV6-5|.|.|TRBJ2-7
CAISPGAYEQYF
TGTGCCATCAGCCCGGGAGCTTATGAGCAGTACTTC
>TRBV7-2|.|TRBD1|TRBJ2-5
CASSSNTGGRETQYF
TGTGCCAGCAGCTCCAATACAGGGGGACGAGAGACCCAGTACTTC
>TRBV28|.|.|TRBJ1-2
CASSAPGLGYGYTF
TGTGCCAGCAGTGCCCCCGGGTTGGGGTATGGCTACACCTTC
>TRBV6-5|.|.|TRBJ2-5
CASSYSVTSPTRTQYF
TGTGCCAGCAGTTACTCGGTGACATCCCCGACGAGAACCCAGTACTTC
>TRBV25-1|.|.|TRBJ2-4
CASSEYYRVDIQYF
TGTGCCAGCAGTGAATATTACAGGGTTGACATTCAGTACTTC
>TRBV25-1|.|.|TRBJ1-4
CASGKNMGYEKLFF
TGTGCCAGCGGAAAAAACATGGGGTATGAAAAACTGTTTTTT
>TRBV5-1|.|.|TRBJ2-1
CASSFRASVGNEQFF
TGCGCCAGCAGCTTTAGGGCCTCGGTGGGCAATGAGCAGTTCTTC
>TRBV6-1|once|.|TRBJ2-5
CASSTGRETQYF
TGTGCCAGCAGTACAGGGAGAGAGACCCAGTACTTC
>TRBV7-6|.|.|TRBJ1-6
CASSAARPPNNSPLHF
TGTGCCAGCAGCGCCGCCCGGCCGCCTAATAATTCACCCCTCCACTTT
>TRBV10-1|once|.|TRBJ2-3
CASSEGGMFTDTQYF
TGCGCCAGCAGTGAGGGGGGGATGTTCACAGATACGCAGTATTTT
>TRBV10-3|.|.|TRBJ2-2
CAISRAGYTGELFF
TGTGCCATCAGTCGAGCTGGGTACACCGGGGAGCTGTTTTTT
>TRBV7-9|.|TRBD2|TRBJ2-1
CASSLEAGGPNEQFF
TGTGCCAGCAGCTTAGAAGCGGGGGGCCCCAATGAGCAGTTCTTC
>TRBV5-4|.|TRBD2|TRBJ2-7
CASSSGGLAGWYEQYF
TGTGCCAGCAGCTCGGGGGGACTAGCGGGCTGGTACGAGCAGTACTTC
>TRBV20-1|once|.|TRBJ1-1
CSARTGKEAFF
TGCAGTGCTAGAACCGGGAAGGAAGCTTTCTTT
>TRBV30|.|TRBD1|TRBJ1-6
CAWSQDRGSNSPLHF
TGTGCCTGGAGTCAGGACAGGGGCTCTAATTCACCCCTCCACTTT
>TRBV28|.|TRBD2|TRBJ2-3
CASSSAASGGFDTQYF
TGTGCCAGCAGTTCTGCAGCAAGCGGGGGGTTTGATACGCAGTATTTT